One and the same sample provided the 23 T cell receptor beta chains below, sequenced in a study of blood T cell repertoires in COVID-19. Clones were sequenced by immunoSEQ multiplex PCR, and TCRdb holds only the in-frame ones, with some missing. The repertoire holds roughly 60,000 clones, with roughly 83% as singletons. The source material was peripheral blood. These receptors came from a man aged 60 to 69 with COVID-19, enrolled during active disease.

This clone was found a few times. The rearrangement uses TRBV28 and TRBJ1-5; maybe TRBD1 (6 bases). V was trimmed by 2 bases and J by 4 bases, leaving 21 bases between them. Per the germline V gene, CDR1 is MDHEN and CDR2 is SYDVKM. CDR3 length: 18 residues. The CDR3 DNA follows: TGTGCCAGCAGTTTAGGGTCGGACTCAGGGGTATGGAATCAGCCCCAGCATTTT. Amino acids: CASSLGSDSGVWNQPQHF.

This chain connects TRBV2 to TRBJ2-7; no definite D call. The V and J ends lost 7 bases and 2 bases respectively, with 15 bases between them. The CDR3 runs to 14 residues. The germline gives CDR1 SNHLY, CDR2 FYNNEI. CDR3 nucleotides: TGTGCCAGCACATGGGCAGTTCGAACCTACGAGCAGTACTTC. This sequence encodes CASTWAVRTYEQYF.

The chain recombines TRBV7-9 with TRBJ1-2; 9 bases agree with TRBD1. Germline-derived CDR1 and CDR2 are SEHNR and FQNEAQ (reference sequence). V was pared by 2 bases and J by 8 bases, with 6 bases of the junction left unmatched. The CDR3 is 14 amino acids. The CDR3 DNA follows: TGTGCCAGCAGCTTACAGACGACAGGGGGAGGCTACACCTTC. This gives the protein CASSLQTTGGGYTF.

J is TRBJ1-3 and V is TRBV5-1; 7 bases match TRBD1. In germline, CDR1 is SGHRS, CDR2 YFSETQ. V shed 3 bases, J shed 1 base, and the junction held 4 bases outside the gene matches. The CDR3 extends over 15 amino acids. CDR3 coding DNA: TGCGCCAGCAGCTCGACAGGGACTTCTGGAAACACCATATATTTT. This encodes CASSSTGTSGNTIYF.

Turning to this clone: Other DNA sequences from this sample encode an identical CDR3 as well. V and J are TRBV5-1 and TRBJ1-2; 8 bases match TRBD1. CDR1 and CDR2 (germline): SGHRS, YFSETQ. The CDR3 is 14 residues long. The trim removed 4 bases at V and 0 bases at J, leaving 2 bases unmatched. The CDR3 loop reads CASSLDRANYGYTF. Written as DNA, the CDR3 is TGCGCCAGCAGCCTGGACAGGGCTAACTATGGCTACACCTTC.

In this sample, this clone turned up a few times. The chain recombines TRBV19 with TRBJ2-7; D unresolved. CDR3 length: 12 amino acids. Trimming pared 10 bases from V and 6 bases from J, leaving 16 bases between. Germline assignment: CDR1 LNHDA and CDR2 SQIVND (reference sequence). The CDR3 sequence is CATPPAGCEQYF. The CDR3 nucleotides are TGTGCCACCCCCCCTGCCGGTTGCGAGCAGTACTTC.

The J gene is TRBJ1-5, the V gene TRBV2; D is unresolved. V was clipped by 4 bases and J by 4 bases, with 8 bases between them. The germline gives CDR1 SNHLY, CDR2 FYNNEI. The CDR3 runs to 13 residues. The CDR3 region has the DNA TGTGCCAGCAGTGTAGGAGGGAATCAGCCCCAGCATTTT. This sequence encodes CASSVGGNQPQHF.

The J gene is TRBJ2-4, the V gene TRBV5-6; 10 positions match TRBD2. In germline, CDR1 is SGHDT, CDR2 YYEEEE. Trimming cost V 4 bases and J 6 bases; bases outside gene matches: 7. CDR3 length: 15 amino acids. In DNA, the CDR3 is TGTGCCAGCAGCGCAGGGACTAGCGAACGAAACATTCAGTACTTC. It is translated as CASSAGTSERNIQYF.

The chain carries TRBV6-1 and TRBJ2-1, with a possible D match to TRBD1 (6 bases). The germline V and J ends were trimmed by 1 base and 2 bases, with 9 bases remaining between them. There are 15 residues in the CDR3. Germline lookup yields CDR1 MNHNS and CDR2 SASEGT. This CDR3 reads CASSEGGTTYNEQFF. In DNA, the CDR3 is TGTGCCAGCAGTGAAGGGGGGACAACCTACAATGAGCAGTTCTTC.

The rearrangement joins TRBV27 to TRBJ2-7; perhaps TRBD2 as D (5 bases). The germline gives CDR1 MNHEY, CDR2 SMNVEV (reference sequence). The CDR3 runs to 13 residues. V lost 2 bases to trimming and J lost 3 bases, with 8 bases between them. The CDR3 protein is CASSLAGLYEQYF. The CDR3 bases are TGTGCCAGCAGTTTAGCGGGCCTCTACGAGCAGTACTTC.

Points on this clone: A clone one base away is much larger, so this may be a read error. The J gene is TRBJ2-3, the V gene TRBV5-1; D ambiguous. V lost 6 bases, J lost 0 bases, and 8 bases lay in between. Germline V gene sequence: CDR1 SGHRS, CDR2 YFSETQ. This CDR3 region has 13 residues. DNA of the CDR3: TGCGCCAGCAACTTCCTAAGCACAGATACGCAGTATTTT. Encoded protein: CASNFLSTDTQYF.

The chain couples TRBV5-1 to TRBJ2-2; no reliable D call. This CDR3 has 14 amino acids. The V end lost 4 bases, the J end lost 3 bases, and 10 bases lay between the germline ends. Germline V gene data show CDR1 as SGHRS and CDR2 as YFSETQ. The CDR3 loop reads CASSESVDTGELFF. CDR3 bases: TGCGCCAGCAGCGAATCGGTGGACACCGGGGAGCTGTTTTTT.

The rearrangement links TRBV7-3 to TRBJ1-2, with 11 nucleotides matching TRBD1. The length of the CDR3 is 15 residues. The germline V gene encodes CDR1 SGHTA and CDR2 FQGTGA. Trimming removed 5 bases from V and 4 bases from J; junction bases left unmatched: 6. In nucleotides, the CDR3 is TGTGCCAGCAGCCCCGGACAGGGGGCCAGCTATGGCTACACCTTC. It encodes CASSPGQGASYGYTF.

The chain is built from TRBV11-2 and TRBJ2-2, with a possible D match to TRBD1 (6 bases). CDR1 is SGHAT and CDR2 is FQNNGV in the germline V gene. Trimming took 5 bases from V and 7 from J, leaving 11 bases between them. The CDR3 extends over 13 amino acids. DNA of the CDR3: TGTGCCAGCAGCCTGCGGACAGACGGGGAGCTGTTTTTT. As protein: CASSLRTDGELFF.

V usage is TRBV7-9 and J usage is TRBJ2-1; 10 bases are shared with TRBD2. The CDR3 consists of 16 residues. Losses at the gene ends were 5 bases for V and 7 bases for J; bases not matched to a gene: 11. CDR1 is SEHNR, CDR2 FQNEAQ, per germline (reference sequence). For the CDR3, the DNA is TGTGCCAGCAGCCCTCTAGCGGGAGTGACTAAGAATGAGCAGTTCTTC. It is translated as CASSPLAGVTKNEQFF.

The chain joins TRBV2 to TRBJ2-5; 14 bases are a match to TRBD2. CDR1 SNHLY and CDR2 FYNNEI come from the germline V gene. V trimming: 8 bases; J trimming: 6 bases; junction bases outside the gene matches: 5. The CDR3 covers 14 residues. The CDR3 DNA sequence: TGTGCCAGCGCGGGACTAGCGGGAGTTCAGACCCAGTACTTC. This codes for CASAGLAGVQTQYF.

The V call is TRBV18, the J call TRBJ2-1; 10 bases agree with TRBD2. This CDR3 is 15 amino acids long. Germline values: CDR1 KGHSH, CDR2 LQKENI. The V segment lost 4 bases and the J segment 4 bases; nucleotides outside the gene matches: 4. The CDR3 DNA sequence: TGTGCCAGCTCACTCGGACTAGCGGAGTACAATGAGCAGTTCTTC. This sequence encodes CASSLGLAEYNEQFF.

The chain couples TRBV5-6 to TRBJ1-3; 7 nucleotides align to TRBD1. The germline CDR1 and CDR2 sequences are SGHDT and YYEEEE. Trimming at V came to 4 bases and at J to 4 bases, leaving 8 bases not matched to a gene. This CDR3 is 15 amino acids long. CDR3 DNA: TGTGCCAGCAGCAAACGACAGGGAACGGGAAACACCATATATTTT. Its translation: CASSKRQGTGNTIYF. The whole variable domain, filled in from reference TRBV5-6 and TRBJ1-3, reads DAGVTQSPTHLIKTRGQQVTLRCSPKSGHDTVSWYQQALGQGPQFIFQYYEEEERQRGNFPDRFSGHQFPNYSSELNVNALLLGDSALYLCASSKRQGTGNTIYFGEGSWLTVV.

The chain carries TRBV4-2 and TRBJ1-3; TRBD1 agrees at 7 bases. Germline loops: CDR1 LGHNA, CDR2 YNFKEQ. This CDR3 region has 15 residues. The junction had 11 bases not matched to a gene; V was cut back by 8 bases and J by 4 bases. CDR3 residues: CASAEDRDSGNTIYF. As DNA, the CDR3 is TGTGCCAGCGCCGAAGACAGGGATTCGGGAAACACCATATATTTT.

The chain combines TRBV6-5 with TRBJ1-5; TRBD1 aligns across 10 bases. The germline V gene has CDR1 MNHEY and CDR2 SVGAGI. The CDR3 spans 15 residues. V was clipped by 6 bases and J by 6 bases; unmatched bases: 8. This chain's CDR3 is CASRDLTGGGQPQHF. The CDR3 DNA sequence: TGTGCCAGCAGGGACTTGACAGGGGGCGGTCAGCCCCAGCATTTT.

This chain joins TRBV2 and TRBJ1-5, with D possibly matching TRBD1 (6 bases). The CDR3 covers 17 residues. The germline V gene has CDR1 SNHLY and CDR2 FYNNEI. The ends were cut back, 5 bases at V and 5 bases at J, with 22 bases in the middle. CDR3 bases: TGTGCCAGCAGTTTACAGGGCTTGGGGATTTTGCATCAGCCCCAGCATTTT. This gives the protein CASSLQGLGILHQPQHF.

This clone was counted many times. The CDR3 loop is CAITGTGGEEQYF. In nucleotides, the CDR3 is TGTGCCATCACCGGGACAGGGGGGGAGGAGCAGTACTTC. The chain uses TRBV10-3 and TRBJ2-7, with 11 bases aligning to TRBD1. The CDR3 is 13 residues long. The junction had 6 bases not matched to a gene; V was cut back by 7 bases and J by 7 bases. CDR1 and CDR2 (germline): ENHRY, SYGVKD.

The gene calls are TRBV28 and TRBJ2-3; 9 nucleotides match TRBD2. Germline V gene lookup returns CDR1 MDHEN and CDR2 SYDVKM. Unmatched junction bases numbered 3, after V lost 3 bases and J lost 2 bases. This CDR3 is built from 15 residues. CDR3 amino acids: CASSLASGATDTQYF. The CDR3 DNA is TGTGCCAGCAGTTTGGCTAGCGGGGCCACAGATACGCAGTATTTT.